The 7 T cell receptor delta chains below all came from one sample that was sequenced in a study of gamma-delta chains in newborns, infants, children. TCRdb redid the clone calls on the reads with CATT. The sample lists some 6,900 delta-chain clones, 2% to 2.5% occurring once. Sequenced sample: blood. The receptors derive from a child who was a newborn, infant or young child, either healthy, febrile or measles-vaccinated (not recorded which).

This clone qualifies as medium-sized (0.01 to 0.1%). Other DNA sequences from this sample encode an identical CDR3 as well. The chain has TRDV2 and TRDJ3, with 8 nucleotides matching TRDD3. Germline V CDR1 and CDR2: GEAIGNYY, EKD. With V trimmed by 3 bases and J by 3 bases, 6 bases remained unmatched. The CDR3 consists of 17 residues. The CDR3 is CACDPVGGYWDTRQMFF. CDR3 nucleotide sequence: TGTGCCTGTGACCCCGTCGGGGGATACTGGGACACCCGACAGATGTTTTTC.

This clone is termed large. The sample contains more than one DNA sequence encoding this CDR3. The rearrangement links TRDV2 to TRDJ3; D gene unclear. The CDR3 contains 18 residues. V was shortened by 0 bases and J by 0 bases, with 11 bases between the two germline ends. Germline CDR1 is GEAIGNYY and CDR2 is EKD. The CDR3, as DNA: TGTGCCTGTGACACCGTGAGGCCCCCCTCCTGGGACACCCGACAGATGTTTTTC. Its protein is CACDTVRPPSWDTRQMFF.

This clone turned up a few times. CDR3 residues: CACDSWGYGTDKLIF. The CDR3 DNA follows: TGTGCCTGTGACAGCTGGGGATATGGCACCGATAAACTCATCTTT. The rearrangement uses TRDV2 and TRDJ1; TRDD3 aligns across 7 bases. The CDR3 runs 15 residues. Germline lookup yields CDR1 GEAIGNYY and CDR2 EKD. Germline trimming cut 2 bases from V and 1 base from J; bases unmatched to any gene: 6.

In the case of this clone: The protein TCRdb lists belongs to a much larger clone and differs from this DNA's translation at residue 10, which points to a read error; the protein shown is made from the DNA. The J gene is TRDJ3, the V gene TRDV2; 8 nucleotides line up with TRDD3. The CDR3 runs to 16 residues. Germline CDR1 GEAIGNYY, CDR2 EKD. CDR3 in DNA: TGTGCCTGTGACGTACTGGGGGCCTGGAACACCCGACAGATGTTTTTC. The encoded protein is CACDVLGAWNTRQMFF.

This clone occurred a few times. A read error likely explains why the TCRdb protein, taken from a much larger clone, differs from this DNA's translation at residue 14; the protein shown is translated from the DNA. This CDR3 is CACDTAGGGPSSWGTRQMFF. The CDR3 bases are TGTGCCTGTGACACCGCCGGGGGGGGTCCCAGCTCCTGGGGCACCCGACAGATGTTTTTC. The J gene is TRDJ3, the V gene TRDV2; D may be TRDD3 (6 bases). Germline lookup yields CDR1 GEAIGNYY and CDR2 EKD. This CDR3 has 20 amino acids.

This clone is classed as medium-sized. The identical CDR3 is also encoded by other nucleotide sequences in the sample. The CDR3 is CACDTIEAWDTRQMFF. The CDR3 bases are TGTGCCTGTGACACGATAGAAGCCTGGGACACCCGACAGATGTTTTTC. The rearrangement uses TRDV2 and TRDJ3, with D unclear. The CDR3 is made up of 16 amino acids. With 1 base removed from V and 2 bases from J, the gap between germline ends came to 8 bases. Per germline, CDR1 GEAIGNYY and CDR2 EKD.

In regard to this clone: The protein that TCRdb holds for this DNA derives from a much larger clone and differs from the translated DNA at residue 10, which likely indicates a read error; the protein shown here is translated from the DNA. CDR3 coding DNA: TGTGCCTGTGACACCGGAAGTGGGGACCCCTGGGACACCCGACAGATGTTTTTC. Translated, it gives CACDTGSGDPWDTRQMFF. The V gene is TRDV2, the J gene TRDJ3; tentatively, D is TRDD3 (5 bases). Germline V lookup: CDR1 GEAIGNYY, CDR2 EKD. V lost 0 bases to trimming and J lost 2 bases, with 13 bases between them. The CDR3 runs 18 residues.